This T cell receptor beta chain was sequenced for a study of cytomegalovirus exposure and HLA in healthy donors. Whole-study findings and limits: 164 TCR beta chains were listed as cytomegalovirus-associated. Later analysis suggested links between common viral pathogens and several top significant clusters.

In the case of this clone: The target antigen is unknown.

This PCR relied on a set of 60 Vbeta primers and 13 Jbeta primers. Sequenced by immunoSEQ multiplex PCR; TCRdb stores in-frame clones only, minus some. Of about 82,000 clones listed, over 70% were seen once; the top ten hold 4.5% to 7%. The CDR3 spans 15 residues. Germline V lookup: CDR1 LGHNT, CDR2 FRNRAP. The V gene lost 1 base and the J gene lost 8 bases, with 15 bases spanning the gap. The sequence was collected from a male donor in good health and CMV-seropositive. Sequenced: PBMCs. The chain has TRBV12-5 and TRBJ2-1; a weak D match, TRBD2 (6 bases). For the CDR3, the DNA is TGTGCTAGTGGTTTGGGGGGCGGGGTTTGGGATGAGCAGTTCTTC. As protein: CASGLGGGVWDEQFF.